This T cell receptor beta chain was recorded in a study of blood T cells in healthy people across ages. Across the whole study: The capture of about one barcoded beta molecule per two T cells was achieved by template switching.

On this clonotype itself: Antigen: not known.

Study findings and constraints: In older individuals, TCR beta diversity per million T cells was lower, falling roughly linearly with age.

Deletions cut 1 base from V and 1 base from J, with 9 bases between. The CDR3 loop spans 14 amino acids. The V gene's germline CDR1 is DFQATT and CDR2 SNEGSKA (reference sequence). The authors ran a second PCR of about 7 to 12 cycles using a sample-barcoded 5' primer and a J-beta primer mix. All samples gave at least 2.5 million CDR3-containing paired-end reads. MiXCR was run by TCRdb on the 5' RACE reads, yielding one entry per CDR3 protein. The data hold about 1.8 million distinct CDR3 sequences, with less than 50% observed a single time. The donors, aged roughly 6 to 95, were healthy Caucasians from Russia.

Sequencing input: blood. The rearrangement joins TRBV20-1 to TRBJ2-3; no firm D call. This TCR was sampled from a woman in her forties in good health. In nucleotides, the CDR3 is TGCAGTGCTAGAGGCAGTCACCGCACAGATACGCAGTATTTT. It yields the protein CSARGSHRTDTQYF.